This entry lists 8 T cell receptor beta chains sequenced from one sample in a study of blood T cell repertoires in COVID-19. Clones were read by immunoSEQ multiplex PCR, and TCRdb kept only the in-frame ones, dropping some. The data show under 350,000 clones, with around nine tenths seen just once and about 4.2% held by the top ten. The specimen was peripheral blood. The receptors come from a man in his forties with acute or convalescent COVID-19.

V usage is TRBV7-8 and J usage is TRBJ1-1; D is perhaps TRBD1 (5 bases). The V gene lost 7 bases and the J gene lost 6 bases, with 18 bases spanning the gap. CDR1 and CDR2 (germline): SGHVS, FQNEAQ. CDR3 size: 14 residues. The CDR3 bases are TGTGCCAGCACTTGGGGGGTAAGAGAAGCTGAAGCTTTCTTT. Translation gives CASTWGVREAEAFF.

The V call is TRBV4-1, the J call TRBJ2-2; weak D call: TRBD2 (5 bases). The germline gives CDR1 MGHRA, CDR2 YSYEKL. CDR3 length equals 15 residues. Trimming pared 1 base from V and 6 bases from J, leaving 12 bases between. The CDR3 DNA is TGCGCCAGCAGCCAAGTGCTCCGGGAAGCCGGGGAGCTGTTTTTT. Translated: CASSQVLREAGELFF.

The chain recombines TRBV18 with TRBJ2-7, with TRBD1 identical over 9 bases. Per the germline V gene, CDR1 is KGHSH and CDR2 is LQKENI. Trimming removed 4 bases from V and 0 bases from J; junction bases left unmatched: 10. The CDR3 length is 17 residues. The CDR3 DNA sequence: TGTGCCAGCTCACTTTTCCTGGACAGGGGTAACTCCTACGAGCAGTACTTC. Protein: CASSLFLDRGNSYEQYF. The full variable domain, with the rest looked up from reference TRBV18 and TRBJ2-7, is NAGVMQNPRHLVRRRGQEARLRCSPMKGHSHVYWYRQLPEEGLKFMVYLQKENIIDESGMPKERFSAEFPKEGPSILRIQQVVRGDSAAYFCASSLFLDRGNSYEQYFGPGTRLTVT.

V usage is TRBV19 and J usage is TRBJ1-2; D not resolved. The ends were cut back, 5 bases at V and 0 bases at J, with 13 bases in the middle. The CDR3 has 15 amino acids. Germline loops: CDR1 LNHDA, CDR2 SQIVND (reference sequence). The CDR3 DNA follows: TGTGCCAGTAGTGAGGGAAGTGAACCTAACTATGGCTACACCTTC. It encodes CASSEGSEPNYGYTF.

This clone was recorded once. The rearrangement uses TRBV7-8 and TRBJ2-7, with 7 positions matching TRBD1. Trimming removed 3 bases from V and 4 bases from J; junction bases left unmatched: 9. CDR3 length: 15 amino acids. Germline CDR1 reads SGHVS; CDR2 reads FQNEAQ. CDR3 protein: CASSFRQGPPYEQYF. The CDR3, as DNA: TGTGCCAGCAGCTTTCGACAGGGACCACCTTACGAGCAGTACTTC.

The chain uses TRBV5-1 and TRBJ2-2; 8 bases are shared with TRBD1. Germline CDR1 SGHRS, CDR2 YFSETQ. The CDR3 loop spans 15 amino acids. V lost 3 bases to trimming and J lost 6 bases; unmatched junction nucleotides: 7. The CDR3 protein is CASSSGTGAAGELFF. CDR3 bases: TGCGCCAGCAGCTCCGGGACAGGCGCCGCCGGGGAGCTGTTTTTT.

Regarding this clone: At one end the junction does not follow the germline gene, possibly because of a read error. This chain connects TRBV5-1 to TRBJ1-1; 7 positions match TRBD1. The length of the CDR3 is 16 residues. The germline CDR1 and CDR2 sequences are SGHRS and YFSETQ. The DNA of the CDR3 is TGCGCCAGCAGCGCCCTAACAGGGGAAGGGAACAATGAAGCTTTCTTT. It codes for CASSALTGEGNNEAFF.

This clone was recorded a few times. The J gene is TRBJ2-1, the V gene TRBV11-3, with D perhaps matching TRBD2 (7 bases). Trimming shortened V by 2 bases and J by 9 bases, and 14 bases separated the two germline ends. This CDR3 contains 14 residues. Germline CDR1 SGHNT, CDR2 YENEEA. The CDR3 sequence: CASSLIGGVGEQFF. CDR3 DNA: TGTGCCAGCAGCTTAATAGGGGGGGTCGGTGAGCAGTTCTTC.